This T cell receptor beta chain was observed in a study of shared clonotypes between healthy human individuals. Study overall: The people who gave samples were two women and a few men aged 18 to 49. Points from the study as a whole: What rarefaction showed was incomplete sorted-subset sequencing despite large depth.

For this clone: Its antigen is unknown. The junction shows a germline mismatch at one end, possibly a read error. The sample holds other DNA sequences that translate to the same CDR3.

Germline-derived CDR1 and CDR2 are SNHLY and FYNNEI. The CDR3 totals 14 residues. Methods used by the authors: Filtering differed since immunoSEQ provided only junctions, with no quality scores. The method was immunoSEQ multiplex PCR; TCRdb's version includes in-frame clones alone and lacks a portion of them. That table gives V, J and clone size, and the DNA gave D and trimming. The profile covers about 2,500,000 clones, with around nine tenths appearing a single time and around 0.15% taken by the ten largest. The chain has TRBV2 and TRBJ1-2; TRBD1 might be the D (5 bases). The receptor was isolated from a man aged 18-30 years in good health. The sample comprised naive CD4+ T cells sorted from blood. As for subset: CD45RA+ positively selected. The CDR3 DNA sequence: TGTGCAAGCAGTGAATGGGGCCGCGGCTATGGCTACACCTTC. It specifies CASSEWGRGYGYTF.